This TCR beta chain was identified in a study of T-cell reconstitution after alpha-beta-depleted transplantation in children. The CDR3 covers 15 residues. Germline V CDR1 and CDR2: MNHEY, SVGAGI. V lost 0 bases and J 1 base, leaving 9 bases between the germline ends. Unique molecular identifiers were incorporated during preparation of the TCRbeta library. A single record per CDR3 protein comes from TCRdb applying MiXCR to the PCR reads. Found here are some 290,000 distinct CDR3 sequences, around 20% of them singletons; the top ten hold approximately 11%. Study findings and constraints: Some patients' high day-60 TCRbeta diversity was attributed to recipient cells surviving conditioning. Expanded graft clones, several hundred of them, were reportedly the source of alpha-beta T cells about two months after transplant. From newly produced T cells came most of the T-cell counts and diversity one year after transplant.

Of note for this clonotype: Its specificity is not known.

The sequencing used PBMCs, mostly from graft donor cells, collected 180 days after TCRalphabeta/CD19-depleted stem cell transplant. The TCR was taken from a male patient younger than 18 who had a stem cell transplant for acute lymphoblastic leukemia, so the T cells may come from the graft donor. The V call is TRBV6-5, the J call TRBJ1-1; weak D call: TRBD1 (6 bases). Here the CDR3 DNA reads TGTGCCAGCAGTTACTCGTCCAGGGGGAACACTGAAGCTTTCTTT. It translates to CASSYSSRGNTEAFF.